The T cell receptor (beta chain) under discussion was sequenced for a study of T cell changes during pregnancy in multiple sclerosis. TCRdb's table, derived via immunoSEQ multiplex PCR, lists solely in-frame clones and lacks some. Among over 85,000 clones listed, about nine tenths were seen once. This CDR3 is 16 amino acids long. Trimming cost V 4 bases and J 2 bases, with 15 bases left between them. The chain employs TRBV6-7 and TRBJ1-5; D possibly corresponds to TRBD1 (5 bases). TRBV6-7 qualifies as an ORF whose function is uncertain. The input for sequencing was peripheral blood, taken after pregnancy. This clonotype originated in a female donor in good health, enrolled as a control in a pregnancy study. The DNA for the CDR3 is TGTGCCAGCAGTTCCTCGAGGAGGGGAGGCAATCAGCCCCAGCATTTT. Its translation is CASSSSRRGGNQPQHF.